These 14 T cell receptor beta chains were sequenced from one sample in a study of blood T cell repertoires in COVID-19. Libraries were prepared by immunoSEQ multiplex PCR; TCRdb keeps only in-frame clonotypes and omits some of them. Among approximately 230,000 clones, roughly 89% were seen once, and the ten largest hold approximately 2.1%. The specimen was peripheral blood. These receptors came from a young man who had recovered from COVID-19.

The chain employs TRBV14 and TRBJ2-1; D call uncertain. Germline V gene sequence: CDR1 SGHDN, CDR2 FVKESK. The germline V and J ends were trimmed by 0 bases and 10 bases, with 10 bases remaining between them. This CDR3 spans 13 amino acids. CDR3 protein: CASSQEETLEQFF. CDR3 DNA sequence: TGTGCCAGCAGCCAAGAAGAGACACTGGAGCAGTTCTTC.

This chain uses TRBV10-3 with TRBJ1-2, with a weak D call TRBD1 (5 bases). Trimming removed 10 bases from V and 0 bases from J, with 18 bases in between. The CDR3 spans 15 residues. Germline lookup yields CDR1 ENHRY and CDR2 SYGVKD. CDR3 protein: CATQRTSPSNYGYTF. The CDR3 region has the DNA TGTGCCACCCAAAGGACAAGCCCTTCTAACTATGGCTACACCTTC.

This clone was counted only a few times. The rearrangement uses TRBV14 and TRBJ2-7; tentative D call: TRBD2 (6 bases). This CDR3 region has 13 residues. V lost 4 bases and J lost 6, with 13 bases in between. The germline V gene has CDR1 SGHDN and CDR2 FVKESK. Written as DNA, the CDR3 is TGTGCCAGCAGCCGGGGACTGTTATTCGAGCAGTACTTC. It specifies CASSRGLLFEQYF.

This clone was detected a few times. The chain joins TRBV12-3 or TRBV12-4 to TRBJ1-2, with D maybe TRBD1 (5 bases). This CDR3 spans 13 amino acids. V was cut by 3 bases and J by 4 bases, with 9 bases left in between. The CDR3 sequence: CASSLGGTYGYTF. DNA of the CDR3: TGTGCCAGCAGTTTGGGCGGGACCTATGGCTACACCTTC.

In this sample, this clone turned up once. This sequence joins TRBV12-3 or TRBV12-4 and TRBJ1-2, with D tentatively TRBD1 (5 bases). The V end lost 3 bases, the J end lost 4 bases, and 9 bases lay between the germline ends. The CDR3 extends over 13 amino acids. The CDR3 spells CASSFQGLYGYTF. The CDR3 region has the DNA TGTGCCAGCAGTTTTCAGGGCCTCTATGGCTACACCTTC.

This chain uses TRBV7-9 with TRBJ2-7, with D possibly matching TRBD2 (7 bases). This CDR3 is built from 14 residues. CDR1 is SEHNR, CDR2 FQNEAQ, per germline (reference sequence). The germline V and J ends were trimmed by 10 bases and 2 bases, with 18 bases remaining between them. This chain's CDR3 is CATTNGGPTYEQYF. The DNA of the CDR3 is TGTGCCACCACAAACGGGGGGCCCACCTACGAGCAGTACTTC.

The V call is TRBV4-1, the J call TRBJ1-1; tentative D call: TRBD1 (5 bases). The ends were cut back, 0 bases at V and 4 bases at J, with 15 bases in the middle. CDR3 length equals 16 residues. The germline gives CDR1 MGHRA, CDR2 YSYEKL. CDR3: CASSQEGARWGTEAFF. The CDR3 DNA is TGCGCCAGCAGCCAAGAAGGGGCCCGGTGGGGCACTGAAGCTTTCTTT.

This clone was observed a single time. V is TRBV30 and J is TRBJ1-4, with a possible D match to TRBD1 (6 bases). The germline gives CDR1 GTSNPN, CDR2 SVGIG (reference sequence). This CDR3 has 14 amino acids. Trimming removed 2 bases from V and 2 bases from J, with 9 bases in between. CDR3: CAWSQDSTNEKLFF. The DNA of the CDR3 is TGTGCCTGGAGTCAGGACAGTACTAATGAAAAACTGTTTTTT.

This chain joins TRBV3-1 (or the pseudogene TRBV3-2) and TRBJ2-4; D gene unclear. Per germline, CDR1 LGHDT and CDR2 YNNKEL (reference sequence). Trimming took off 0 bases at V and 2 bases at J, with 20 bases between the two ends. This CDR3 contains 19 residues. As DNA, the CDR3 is TGTGCCAGCAGCCAAGATCCTAGGTTTTCGGCCTTCCCCAAAAACATTCAGTACTTC. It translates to CASSQDPRFSAFPKNIQYF.

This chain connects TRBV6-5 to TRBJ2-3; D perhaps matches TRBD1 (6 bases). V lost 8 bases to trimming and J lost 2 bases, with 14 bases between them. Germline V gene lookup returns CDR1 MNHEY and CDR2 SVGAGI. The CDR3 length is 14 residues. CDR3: CASQGSPLTDTQYF. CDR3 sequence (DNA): TGTGCCAGCCAGGGGAGTCCCCTCACAGATACGCAGTATTTT.

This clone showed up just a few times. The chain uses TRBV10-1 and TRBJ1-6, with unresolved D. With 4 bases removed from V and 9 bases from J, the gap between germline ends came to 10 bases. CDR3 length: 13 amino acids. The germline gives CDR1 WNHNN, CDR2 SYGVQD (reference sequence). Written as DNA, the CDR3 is TGCGCCAGCAGTGTAGCGTTCGGTTCACCCCTCCACTTT. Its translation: CASSVAFGSPLHF.

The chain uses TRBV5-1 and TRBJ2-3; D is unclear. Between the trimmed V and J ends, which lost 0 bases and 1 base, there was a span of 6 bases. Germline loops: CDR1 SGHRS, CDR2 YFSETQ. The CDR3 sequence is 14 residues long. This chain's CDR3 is CASSLGRGTDTQYF. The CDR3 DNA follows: TGCGCCAGCAGCTTGGGCCGGGGCACAGATACGCAGTATTTT.

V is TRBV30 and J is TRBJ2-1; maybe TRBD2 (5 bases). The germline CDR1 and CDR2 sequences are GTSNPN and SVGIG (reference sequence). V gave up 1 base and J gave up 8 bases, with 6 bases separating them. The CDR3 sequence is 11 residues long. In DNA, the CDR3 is TGTGCCTGGAGTGGAGCGGATGAGCAGTTCTTC. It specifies CAWSGADEQFF.

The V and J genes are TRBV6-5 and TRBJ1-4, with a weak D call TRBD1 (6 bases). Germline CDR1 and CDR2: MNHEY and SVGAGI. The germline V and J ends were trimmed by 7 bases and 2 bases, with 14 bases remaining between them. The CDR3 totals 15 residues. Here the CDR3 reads CASTGGQGTNEKLFF. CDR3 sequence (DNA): TGTGCCAGCACCGGGGGGCAGGGGACTAATGAAAAACTGTTTTTT.